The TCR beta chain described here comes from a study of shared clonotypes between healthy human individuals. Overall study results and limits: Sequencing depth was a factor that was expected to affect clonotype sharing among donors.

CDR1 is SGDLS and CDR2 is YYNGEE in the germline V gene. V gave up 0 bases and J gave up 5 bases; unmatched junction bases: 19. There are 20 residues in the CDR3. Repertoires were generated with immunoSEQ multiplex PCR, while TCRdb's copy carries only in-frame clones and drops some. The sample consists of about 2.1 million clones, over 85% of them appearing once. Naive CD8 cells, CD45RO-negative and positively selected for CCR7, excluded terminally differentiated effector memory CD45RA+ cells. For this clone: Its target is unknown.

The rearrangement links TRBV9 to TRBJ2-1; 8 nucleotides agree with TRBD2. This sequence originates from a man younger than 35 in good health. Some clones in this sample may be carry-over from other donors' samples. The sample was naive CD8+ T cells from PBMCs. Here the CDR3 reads CASSVGSGTRDTKRHNEQFF. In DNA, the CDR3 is TGTGCCAGCAGCGTAGGCTCCGGGACTAGAGATACAAAAAGGCACAATGAGCAGTTCTTC.